Listed here are 15 T cell receptor beta chains from one sample, sequenced in a study of cytomegalovirus exposure and HLA in healthy donors. Amplification used 60 Vbeta primers and 13 Jbeta primers. Assay: immunoSEQ multiplex PCR; the TCRdb copy retains only in-frame clones and omits some. The table lists some 170,000 clones, 80% of them singletons, with 9.5% to 10% in the top ten. Sequencing input: PBMCs. The receptors shown here come from a man between 18 and 29 years old in good health and CMV-seropositive.

This clone was found a few times. The V and J genes are TRBV4-3 and TRBJ1-2; no firm D call. CDR1 LGHNA and CDR2 YSLEER come from the germline V gene. This CDR3 spans 15 amino acids. V was shortened by 0 bases and J by 0 bases, with 8 bases between the two germline ends. CDR3 nucleotides: TGCGCCAGCAGCCAAGAAGCCAGGACTAACTATGGCTACACCTTC. Its translation is CASSQEARTNYGYTF.

This chain links TRBV7-3 with TRBJ2-1; possible D gene TRBD2, 6 bases. Germline V CDR1 and CDR2: SGHTA, FQGTGA. This CDR3 is 14 amino acids long. V lost 4 bases to trimming and J lost 8 bases, with 15 bases between them. This CDR3 is CASSSKSGGDEQFF. The DNA for the CDR3 is TGTGCCAGCAGCTCCAAATCCGGAGGGGATGAGCAGTTCTTC.

The rearrangement joins TRBV18 to TRBJ2-5, with D hard to call. With the DNA end fitting TRBJ2-7 better, the J assignment may be wrong. This CDR3 has 14 residues. Germline CDR1 KGHSH, CDR2 LQKENI. The DNA of the CDR3 is TGTGCCAGCTCACCGGGTATGAGGTCCTACGAGCAGTACTTC. Its translation is CASSPGMRSYEQYF.

The chain has TRBV6-1 and TRBJ2-3; the match to TRBD1 covers 7 bases. This CDR3 contains 15 residues. Per the germline V gene, CDR1 is MNHNS and CDR2 is SASEGT. V lost 6 bases and J lost 4; bases outside the gene matches: 10. DNA of the CDR3: TGTGCCAGCAGGATGACAGGGCGAGTGGCAGATACGCAGTATTTT. It is translated as CASRMTGRVADTQYF.

This chain uses TRBV7-9 with TRBJ2-7; 7 bases are shared with TRBD1. With V trimmed by 5 bases and J by 2 bases, 9 bases remained unmatched. There are 15 residues in the CDR3. The V gene's germline CDR1 is SEHNR and CDR2 FQNEAQ (reference sequence). The CDR3 DNA follows: TGTGCCAGCAGCGACTTGACAGGGAGTCCCTACGAGCAGTACTTC. Translation gives CASSDLTGSPYEQYF. Based on the CDR3 plus reference TRBV7-9 and TRBJ2-7, the full variable domain is DTGVSQNPRHKITKRGQNVTFRCDPISEHNRLYWYRQTLGQGPEFLTYFQNEAQLEKSRLLSDRFSAERPKGSFSTLEIQRTEQGDSAMYLCASSDLTGSPYEQYFGPGTRLTVT.

In DNA, the CDR3 is TGTGCCAGCAGCCAGAGCGGGGGGGCAGGATTTGCAACTAATGAAAAACTGTTTTTT. Residues: CASSQSGGAGFATNEKLFF. This chain connects TRBV5-5 to TRBJ1-4; the D gene is possibly TRBD1 (6 bases). Germline V CDR1 and CDR2: SGHKS, YYEKEE (reference sequence). V shed 4 bases and J shed 0 bases, with 22 bases lying between them. This CDR3 contains 19 residues. Based on the CDR3 plus reference TRBV5-5 and TRBJ1-4, the full variable domain is DAGVTQSPTHLIKTRGQQVTLRCSPISGHKSVSWYQQVLGQGPQFIFQYYEKEERGRGNFPDRFSARQFPNYSSELNVNALLLGDSALYLCASSQSGGAGFATNEKLFFGSGTQLSVL.

The rearrangement joins TRBV18 to TRBJ1-1; D not resolved. From germline, CDR1 is KGHSH and CDR2 LQKENI. The CDR3 loop spans 14 amino acids. V was pared by 11 bases and J by 1 base, with 17 bases between. The CDR3 coding sequence is TGTGCCTCCTTCACCGGGCGGGGGAACACTGAAGCTTTCTTT. Its protein product is CASFTGRGNTEAFF.

The J gene is TRBJ1-2, the V gene TRBV18, with D possibly TRBD1 on 5 matching bases. Germline V lookup: CDR1 KGHSH, CDR2 LQKENI. V was clipped by 4 bases and J by 0 bases, with 12 bases between them. The CDR3 sequence is 15 residues long. The CDR3 loop is CASSLRQTPNYGYTF. Here the CDR3 DNA reads TGTGCCAGCTCACTAAGACAGACACCTAACTATGGCTACACCTTC.

V gene TRBV6-5 combines with J gene TRBJ1-6; D is ambiguous. Trimming took off 4 bases at V and 2 bases at J, with 3 bases between the two ends. Germline V lookup: CDR1 MNHEY, CDR2 SVGAGI. The CDR3 runs to 13 residues. The CDR3 DNA follows: TGTGCCAGCAGTTTAGCCTATAATTCACCCCTCCACTTT. It encodes CASSLAYNSPLHF.

This chain links TRBV18 with TRBJ2-7; D perhaps matches TRBD1 (7 bases). The CDR3 is made up of 14 amino acids. Trimming left V 3 bases short and J 2 bases short, with 11 bases between. CDR1 and CDR2 (germline): KGHSH, LQKENI. CDR3 in amino acids: CASSPSGGTYEQYF. The CDR3 DNA reads as TGTGCCAGCTCACCTTCAGGGGGGACCTACGAGCAGTACTTC.

This chain links TRBV14 with TRBJ2-5; 9 bases match TRBD1. V was pared by 5 bases and J by 1 base, with 14 bases of the junction left unmatched. CDR3 length: 18 amino acids. Germline CDR1 and CDR2: SGHDN and FVKESK. CDR3 loop: CASSTRDRVRVPQETQYF. The CDR3 bases are TGTGCCAGCAGCACCCGGGACAGGGTACGAGTCCCCCAAGAGACCCAGTACTTC. The entire variable domain, with the rest obtained from reference TRBV14 and TRBJ2-5, is as follows: EAGVTQFPSHSVIEKGQTVTLRCDPISGHDNLYWYRRVMGKEIKFLLHFVKESKQDESGMPNNRFLAERTGGTYSTLKVQPAELEDSGVYFCASSTRDRVRVPQETQYFGPGTRLLVL.

This sequence joins TRBV30 and TRBJ2-1; 13 positions agree with TRBD2. CDR1 and CDR2 from the germline V gene are GTSNPN and SVGIG (reference sequence). This CDR3 spans 16 amino acids. V shed 0 bases, J shed 7 bases, and the junction held 6 bases outside the gene matches. Here the CDR3 reads CAWSVRTSGSINEQFF. As DNA, the CDR3 is TGTGCCTGGAGTGTACGGACTAGCGGGAGTATTAATGAGCAGTTCTTC.

The gene calls are TRBV6-1 and TRBJ1-2, with TRBD1 matching 10 bases. CDR1 and CDR2 from the germline V gene are MNHNS and SASEGT. The CDR3 extends over 17 amino acids. V dropped 2 bases and J dropped 3; count of bases not matched to a gene: 9. The CDR3 nucleotides read TGTGCCAGCAGTGAAAAAGTGAGACAGGGGGCCGACTATGGCTACACCTTC. Translated: CASSEKVRQGADYGYTF.

The chain employs TRBV5-5 and TRBJ1-1; no reliable D call. CDR3 length: 14 amino acids. Germline V gene lookup returns CDR1 SGHKS and CDR2 YYEKEE (reference sequence). The V end was cut by 4 bases, the J end by 2 bases, with 12 bases between. The CDR3 loop reads CASSVGSVNTEAFF. CDR3 nucleotides: TGTGCCAGCAGCGTCGGGTCCGTCAACACTGAAGCTTTCTTT. The whole variable domain, filled in from reference TRBV5-5 and TRBJ1-1, reads DAGVTQSPTHLIKTRGQQVTLRCSPISGHKSVSWYQQVLGQGPQFIFQYYEKEERGRGNFPDRFSARQFPNYSSELNVNALLLGDSALYLCASSVGSVNTEAFFGQGTRLTVV.

J is TRBJ1-2 and V is TRBV11-2; 11 bases map to TRBD1. The CDR3 loop spans 16 amino acids. Per the germline V gene, CDR1 is SGHAT and CDR2 is FQNNGV. J gave up 5 bases and V 0 bases, and 5 bases lay outside the gene matches. In DNA form, the CDR3 reads TGTGCCAGCAGCTTAGATTTGGGGGACAGGGGGTATGGCTACACCTTC. Its translation is CASSLDLGDRGYGYTF.